Presented here are 15 T cell receptor beta chains from one specimen sequenced in a study of cytomegalovirus exposure and HLA in healthy donors. The PCR was carried out with 60 Vbeta primers and 13 Jbeta primers. TCRdb keeps only in-frame clones here, not all; method: immunoSEQ multiplex PCR. The table has 170,000 or so clones, approximately 80% seen once. Sequencing was performed on PBMCs. The origin of the receptors is a male donor in good health and CMV-seropositive.

This chain uses TRBV27 with TRBJ2-5; D remains unclear. CDR3 size: 14 residues. V was clipped by 5 bases and J by 3 bases, with 13 bases between them. The germline gives CDR1 MNHEY, CDR2 SMNVEV (reference sequence). Here the CDR3 DNA reads TGTGCCAGCAGTCACGCGCGGAGAGAAGAGACCCAGTACTTC. Protein sequence: CASSHARREETQYF.

The chain has TRBV5-5 and TRBJ1-1; no clear D. The CDR3 totals 15 residues. V shed 0 bases and J shed 3 bases, with 12 bases lying between them. CDR1 is SGHKS, CDR2 YYEKEE, per germline (reference sequence). CDR3 in DNA: TGTGCCAGCAGCTTGGACCGGGGAGTCGACACTGAAGCTTTCTTT. Residues: CASSLDRGVDTEAFF.

This chain joins TRBV28 and TRBJ2-7; TRBD1 matches 8 bases. The germline CDR1 and CDR2 sequences are MDHEN and SYDVKM. V trimming: 4 bases; J trimming: 3 bases; junction bases outside the gene matches: 11. The CDR3 runs 16 residues. CDR3 sequence: CASSSSGQGPGYEQYF. The CDR3 DNA reads TGTGCCAGCAGTTCAAGTGGACAGGGACCCGGCTACGAGCAGTACTTC. Full variable domain (missing parts from reference TRBV28 and TRBJ2-7): DVKVTQSSRYLVKRTGEKVFLECVQDMDHENMFWYRQDPGLGLRLIYFSYDVKMKEKGDIPEGYSVSREKKERFSLILESASTNQTSMYLCASSSSGQGPGYEQYFGPGTRLTVT.

The gene calls are TRBV7-9 and TRBJ1-1; tentatively, D is TRBD1 (5 bases). V lost 5 bases and J lost 5, with 9 bases in between. This CDR3 spans 12 amino acids. Per the germline V gene, CDR1 is SEHNR and CDR2 is FQNEAQ (reference sequence). CDR3 sequence (DNA): TGTGCCAGCAGCCCGGAGGGGACTGAAGCTTTCTTT. This sequence encodes CASSPEGTEAFF. Looking up the rest from reference TRBV7-9 and TRBJ1-1 gives the full variable domain: DTGVSQNPRHKITKRGQNVTFRCDPISEHNRLYWYRQTLGQGPEFLTYFQNEAQLEKSRLLSDRFSAERPKGSFSTLEIQRTEQGDSAMYLCASSPEGTEAFFGQGTRLTVV.

The rearrangement links TRBV6-6 to TRBJ1-2; 10 positions agree with TRBD1. The germline gives CDR1 MNHNY, CDR2 SVGAGI (reference sequence). The CDR3 is 15 residues long. The V gene end was trimmed by 5 bases and the J gene end by 5 bases; junction bases not matched to a gene: 8. CDR3 bases: TGTGCCAGCAGTACTCTGACAGGGGGCGCGTATGGCTACACCTTC. This encodes CASSTLTGGAYGYTF.

This clone was counted only a few times. The CDR3 region is CASSYRGQVGELFF. In nucleotides, the CDR3 is TGTGCCAGTAGTTACAGGGGGCAGGTCGGGGAGCTGTTTTTT. The chain recombines TRBV19 with TRBJ2-2; TRBD1 aligns across 9 bases. The CDR3 runs to 14 residues. Trimming took 5 bases from V and 7 from J; bases not matched to a gene: 5. CDR1 LNHDA and CDR2 SQIVND come from the germline V gene (reference sequence).

The chain carries TRBV19 and TRBJ1-1; D unresolved. V dropped 5 bases and J dropped 2 bases, with 15 bases sitting between them. Germline values: CDR1 LNHDA, CDR2 SQIVND (reference sequence). The CDR3 spans 15 residues. DNA of the CDR3: TGTGCCAGTAGTGACCCCCTGGGAGCTAACACTGAAGCTTTCTTT. The encoded protein is CASSDPLGANTEAFF.

The V gene is TRBV29-1, the J gene TRBJ2-7; tentative D call: TRBD2 (7 bases). Germline CDR1 SQVTM, CDR2 ANQGSEA. V was shortened by 4 bases and J by 3 bases, with 13 bases between the two germline ends. This CDR3 has 13 amino acids. CDR3 in amino acids: CSVGGGQDYEQYF. In DNA, the CDR3 is TGCAGCGTTGGGGGGGGACAAGACTACGAGCAGTACTTC.

In DNA, the CDR3 is TGTGCCAGCAGTCGAAGGGGTCTGAACACTGAAGCTTTCTTT. It translates to CASSRRGLNTEAFF. The chain carries TRBV11-3 and TRBJ1-1; TRBD1 is a possible D gene (5 bases). Looked up from germline, CDR1 is SGHNT and CDR2 is YENEEA. The CDR3 contains 14 residues. V was cut by 6 bases and J by 0 bases, with 11 bases left in between.

The V gene is TRBV5-1, the J gene TRBJ2-3; TRBD2 matches at 9 bases. The germline V gene encodes CDR1 SGHRS and CDR2 YFSETQ. With V trimmed by 1 base and J by 2 bases, 5 bases remained unmatched. This CDR3 is built from 16 residues. The CDR3 sequence: CASSLWAGGDTDTQYF. DNA for the CDR3: TGCGCCAGCAGCTTGTGGGCGGGAGGGGACACAGATACGCAGTATTTT.

The chain is built from TRBV11-3 and TRBJ2-7, with TRBD1 identical over 10 bases. The J segment lost 1 base and the V segment lost 9 bases, leaving 3 bases of the junction unmatched. This CDR3 spans 13 amino acids. Germline CDR1 is SGHNT and CDR2 is YENEEA. CDR3 in DNA: TGTGCCAGACGGGACAGGGGATCCTACGAGCAGTACTTC. Amino acids: CARRDRGSYEQYF.

There are a few counts of this clone. This chain uses TRBV27 with TRBJ1-6; tentative D call: TRBD1 (5 bases). The CDR3 has 16 amino acids. The ends were cut back, 3 bases at V and 8 bases at J, with 17 bases in the middle. The germline CDR1 and CDR2 sequences are MNHEY and SMNVEV (reference sequence). CDR3 in DNA: TGTGCCAGCAGTTTGGGGGGGAGGGCCCGGGATTCACCCCTCCACTTT. Encoded protein: CASSLGGRARDSPLHF.

This clone appeared once. V usage is TRBV19 and J usage is TRBJ1-1, with TRBD1 matching over 7 bases. The CDR3 loop spans 15 amino acids. Germline V CDR1 and CDR2: LNHDA, SQIVND (reference sequence). J was trimmed by 12 bases and V by 5 bases; bases with no gene match: 18. CDR3 nucleotide sequence: TGTGCCAGTAGTCCCCAGGGCGTTTCCCAGGACAGGACTTTCTTT. Protein: CASSPQGVSQDRTFF. The variable domain in full, completed from reference TRBV19 and TRBJ1-1, reads DGGITQSPKYLFRKEGQNVTLSCEQNLNHDAMYWYRQDPGQGLRLIYYSQIVNDFQKGDIAEGYSVSREKKESFPLTVTSAQKNPTAFYLCASSPQGVSQDRTFFGQGTRLTVV.

This clone was seen once. The CDR3: CASSLWKGTSTHEQYF. In DNA, the CDR3 is TGTGCCAGCAGTTTATGGAAGGGGACTAGCACCCACGAGCAGTACTTC. The J gene is TRBJ2-7, the V gene TRBV28, with 9 bases aligning to TRBD2. The J segment lost 5 bases and the V segment lost 0 bases, leaving 8 bases of the junction unmatched. CDR3 length equals 16 residues. The germline gives CDR1 MDHEN, CDR2 SYDVKM.

The CDR3 loop reads CASRLAGGPVLGTQYF. CDR3 DNA: TGTGCCAGTAGGCTAGCGGGAGGCCCGGTCTTGGGGACCCAGTACTTC. This chain uses TRBV19 with TRBJ2-5, with 11 bases fitting TRBD2. Germline CDR1 LNHDA, CDR2 SQIVND (reference sequence). The CDR3 is 16 residues long. Trimming took 6 bases from V and 7 from J; bases not matched to a gene: 13.